This T cell receptor beta chain originates from a study of blood T cell repertoires in COVID-19 (dated by TCRdb to the early 2020s). Study-wide context: Samples covering the acute and convalescent phases of COVID-19 were provided by collaborators in the United States, Italy and Spain. The samples were drawn from the first 160 participants of the ongoing ImmuneRACE study and from 950 to 1,500 subjects provided by 6 global collaborators. The material from the prospective study consisted of cDNA or gDNA derived from T cells, B-cell-depleted T cells, or PBMCs. A de-identified subject ID, COVID-19 status, age in years and sex were almost always included in the sample metadata. Where available, HLA class I and class II types were taken from metadata supplied by the sample provider and were not determined by assay-based typing. The repertoires were released in a freely available public database intended as a resource for research on the immune response to SARS-CoV-2. Subjects who had been exposed to COVID-19, were actively infected with it, or had recovered from it provided the deeply sampled blood TCRbeta repertoires that made up the dataset. The investigation overall reported the following: The amount of clinical and demographic metadata varied by source and participant and was provided uncurated.

The CDR1 and CDR2 encoded by the germline V gene are SNHLY and FYNNEI. Trimming removed 6 bases from V and 1 base from J; the gene matches leave 14 bases unexplained. CDR3 length: 17 amino acids, cysteine to phenylalanine. Only CDR3 DNA remains: 51 bases, in frame from the first base. A note on this clone: The antigen it binds to is not known. Base qualities are not recorded, but no much larger clone differs from it by a single base.

TCRbeta CDR3 regions were amplified from genomic DNA using the immunoSEQ Assay, a bias-controlled multiplex PCR. The authors processed their data as follows. The number of nucleated cells in each sample was estimated from the amplification of reference gene primers within the assay. To quantify the absolute abundance of each unique TCRbeta CDR3 rearrangement, sequence reads were collapsed and filtered. For each sample, productive Simpson clonality was calculated as the square root of Simpson's diversity index over productive rearrangements. TCRdb mirrors the immuneACCESS table, restricted to in-frame sequences. Some clones are absent from its copies; in checked studies, under half trace to an unresolved V gene, and the reason for the others is unknown. That table supplies the V and J calls and clone size; D and trimming were determined from the DNA. The sample contains around 250,000 clones, roughly 79% of them found a single time. The top ten hold about 15% of the sample.

Participants in the prospective study were aged roughly 18 to 100 years, lived in 20 to 30 United States geographic areas, and enrolled through a virtual design. To assign participants to cohorts, the prospective study relied on clinical history that participants themselves reported in a screening survey and a study questionnaire. Recovered participants in ImmuneRACE Cohort 3 were defined as having two consecutive negative NP/OP PCR tests, clearance from a healthcare professional, or resolution of symptoms. Each participant in the prospective study had whole blood, serum and a nasopharyngeal or oropharyngeal swab collected by mobile phlebotomists. Over a 2-month period, participants in the prospective study had the option of providing additional blood draws and questionnaires. Prospective study blood samples were shipped either frozen or at room temperature before DNA extraction.

Recombination linked TRBV2 to TRBJ2-7; 8 middle bases align to TRBD1. This clonotype originated in a man aged 40-49 years who had recovered from COVID-19. The sequenced sample consisted of PBMCs or T cells enriched from blood (not recorded which). The DNA sequence is as follows: TGTGCCAGCAGGGCATATAGGGGACAGGATGGGTCCTACGAGCAGTACTTC. This encodes CASRAYRGQDGSYEQYF.